Given below is one TCR beta chain in context. Antigen: not known. Time point denoted: persistent/refractory GD, antithyroid drugs over 5 years with positive TRAb. The TCR library was made from RNA that had been extracted from PBMCs in TRIzol. The sample is drawn from a study of regulatory T cells in long-lasting Graves disease. Overall study results and limits: Only peripheral blood was studied, not thyroid tissue. In persistent patients, shared public clonotypes (more than 2,500) outnumbered those in new patients (approximately 880). TRBV28, TRBJ1-2 and TRBJ2-5 were segments that persistent disease favored.

Through Arm-PCR of CDR3 regions and iRepertoire HTBI primers, TCR beta libraries were built. TCRdb processed the multiplex PCR reads anew with MiXCR; each CDR3 protein has one entry. The sample contains hundreds of thousands of distinct CDR3 sequences, less than 25% of which appear only once. Germline V gene lookup returns CDR1 SGHRS and CDR2 YFSETQ. With 0 bases clipped from V and 8 bases from J, the junction kept 4 bases outside the gene matches. The CDR3 extends over 16 amino acids. This TCR was recovered from a female donor with Graves disease. The sample here was peripheral blood mononuclear cells (PBMCs), taken when the disease was refractory, from a patient treated with antithyroid drugs. The chain combines TRBV5-1 with TRBJ2-1; 14 nucleotides match TRBD2. CDR3 region: CASSLVPGLAGDEQFF. The CDR3 DNA sequence: TGCGCCAGCAGCTTGGTACCGGGACTAGCGGGAGATGAGCAGTTCTTC.